Presented here are 20 T cell receptor beta chains from one specimen sequenced in a study of blood T cells in healthy people across ages. Alongside a J-beta primer mix, a sample-barcoded 5' primer served in a second PCR lasting roughly 6 to 11 cycles. One entry per CDR3 protein, called by TCRdb with MiXCR from the 5' RACE reads. The repertoire holds hundreds of thousands of distinct CDR3 sequences, with less than 25% as singletons. A further study also used this sample, focusing on T cells of mothers and their children.

The sample consisted of blood. The receptor source for this set is a boy between 10 and 17 years old in good health.

This clonotype has a handful of counts. This sequence joins TRBV29-1 and TRBJ1-1; 7 bases match TRBD1. J was trimmed by 1 base and V by 7 bases; bases with no gene match: 3. CDR1 is SQVTM, CDR2 ANQGSEA, per germline. CDR3 size: 12 residues. CDR3 sequence reads: CSAGQSNTEAFF. CDR3 nucleotide sequence: TGCAGCGCGGGACAGTCGAACACTGAAGCTTTCTTT. The full variable domain, in which reference TRBV29-1 and TRBJ1-1 provide the parts outside the CDR3, is SAVISQKPSRDICQRGTSLTIQCQVDSQVTMMFWYRQQPGQSLTLIATANQGSEATYESGFVIDKFPISRPNLTFSTLTVSNMSPEDSSIYLCSAGQSNTEAFFGQGTRLTVV.

The chain uses TRBV29-1 and TRBJ2-7; 8 bases align to TRBD1. The CDR3 spans 13 residues. Unmatched junction bases numbered 8, after V lost 6 bases and J lost 4 bases. Germline V gene sequence: CDR1 SQVTM, CDR2 ANQGSEA. The CDR3 region has the DNA TGCAGCGTGGAACTTCAGGGGGCTTACGAGCAGTACTTC. Translation gives CSVELQGAYEQYF.

Regarding this clonotype: At one boundary the junction diverges from the germline segment, which might be a read error. This chain uses TRBV11-1 with TRBJ2-5; 7 bases agree with TRBD1. The CDR3 is made up of 14 amino acids. Per germline, CDR1 SGHAT and CDR2 FQDESV (reference sequence). CDR3 loop: CASCKQGIQETLYF. The CDR3, as DNA: TGTGCCAGTTGCAAACAGGGGATCCAAGAGACCCTGTACTTC. Together with reference TRBV11-1 and TRBJ2-5, the CDR3 gives the full variable domain: EAEVAQSPRYKITEKSQAVAFWCDPISGHATLYWYRQILGQGPELLVQFQDESVVDDSQLPKDRFSAERLKGVDSTLKIQPAELGDSAMYLCASCKQGIQETLYFGPGTRLLVL.

Only a few counts were recorded for this clonotype. V usage is TRBV2 and J usage is TRBJ2-7, with 7 bases that match TRBD1. Per the germline V gene, CDR1 is SNHLY and CDR2 is FYNNEI. CDR3 length: 14 residues. With 9 bases clipped from V and 2 bases from J, the junction kept 10 bases outside the gene matches. The CDR3 spells CASLSGTDTYEQYF. The CDR3 region has the DNA TGTGCCAGTCTTTCCGGGACAGACACCTACGAGCAGTACTTC.

This clonotype was picked up a small number of times. The gene calls are TRBV7-2 and TRBJ2-4; 9 bases are a match to TRBD2. This CDR3 has 19 residues. CDR1 and CDR2 from the germline V gene are SGHTA and FQGNSA. J was trimmed by 2 bases and V by 4 bases; bases with no gene match: 15. The CDR3 nucleotides read TGTGCCAGCAGCTCCGGGGCGCGGGAGGGCGGGTGGACCAAAAACATTCAGTACTTC. It is translated as CASSSGAREGGWTKNIQYF.

This clonotype was observed a few times. The chain carries TRBV7-9 and TRBJ1-6; 9 nucleotides match TRBD1. CDR3 length: 14 residues. V lost 6 bases, J lost 9 bases, and 6 bases stayed unmatched. Per the germline V gene, CDR1 is SEHNR and CDR2 is FQNEAQ (reference sequence). The CDR3 here is CASSPRDRVSPLHF. The CDR3 nucleotides read TGTGCCAGCAGTCCCCGGGACAGGGTTTCACCCCTCCACTTT.

As for this clonotype: One junction end does not reproduce the germline sequence, and a read error may be involved. The chain uses TRBV4-3 and TRBJ2-5, with D possibly being TRBD1 (6 bases). Matching the DNA end better, TRBJ2-7 makes the J call doubtful. Germline lookup yields CDR1 LGHNA and CDR2 YSLEER. The CDR3 runs 15 residues. The CDR3: CACSEKNRVRYEQYF. DNA for the CDR3: TGCGCCTGCAGCGAAAAAAACAGGGTCCGGTACGAGCAGTACTTC.

The V call is TRBV11-1, the J call TRBJ2-1; 8 bases line up with TRBD1. The better agreement between TRBJ2-7 and the DNA end casts doubt on the J call. CDR1 SGHAT and CDR2 FQDESV come from the germline V gene (reference sequence). The CDR3 spans 14 residues. The CDR3 region is CASSKDRGLPEQYF. In DNA, the CDR3 is TGTGCCAGCTCGAAAGACAGGGGTCTCCCCGAGCAGTACTTC.

The rearrangement links TRBV6-2 or TRBV6-3 to TRBJ2-1; D is possibly TRBD2 (5 bases). The germline CDR1 and CDR2 sequences are MNHEY and SVGEGT. The germline V and J ends were trimmed by 7 bases and 6 bases, with 22 bases remaining between them. This CDR3 has 16 amino acids. CDR3 in DNA: TGTGCCAGCACCCAAACGGGGAACTATGTTACCAATGAGCAGTTCTTC. Its protein product is CASTQTGNYVTNEQFF.

This sequence joins TRBV7-9 and TRBJ2-5, with 8 bases lining up with TRBD2. The CDR3 extends over 17 amino acids. J was trimmed by 2 bases and V by 5 bases; bases with no gene match: 13. Germline values: CDR1 SEHNR, CDR2 FQNEAQ (reference sequence). Here the CDR3 reads CASSIAVGLALQETQYF. CDR3 sequence (DNA): TGTGCCAGCAGCATTGCCGTAGGACTAGCCCTGCAAGAGACCCAGTACTTC.

This clonotype occurred a few times. The V call is TRBV5-1, the J call TRBJ1-3; 9 bases match TRBD1. V was clipped by 5 bases and J by 0 bases; unmatched bases: 3. CDR3 size: 15 residues. Germline loops: CDR1 SGHRS, CDR2 YFSETQ. The CDR3 here is CASRQGQGSGNTIYF. In nucleotides, the CDR3 is TGCGCCAGCAGACAGGGACAGGGCTCTGGAAACACCATATATTTT.

The chain is built from TRBV4-1 and TRBJ2-3; 10 bases line up with TRBD1. The trim removed 3 bases at V and 4 bases at J, leaving 7 bases unmatched. This CDR3 spans 16 amino acids. CDR1 MGHRA and CDR2 YSYEKL come from the germline V gene. CDR3 residues: CASSQAGTGVADTQYF. The CDR3 DNA sequence: TGCGCCAGCAGCCAGGCAGGGACAGGGGTAGCAGATACGCAGTATTTT.

The rearrangement joins TRBV4-1 to TRBJ2-7; 7 nucleotides line up with TRBD1. The CDR3 is 15 residues long. Germline assignment: CDR1 MGHRA and CDR2 YSYEKL. The J segment lost 2 bases and the V segment lost 1 base, leaving 5 bases of the junction unmatched. The CDR3 bases are TGCGCCAGCAGCCAAGTCAAAGGGGGCCCCTACGAGCAGTACTTC. This gives the protein CASSQVKGGPYEQYF.

Regarding this clonotype: Because the CDR3 is missing its conserved closing phenylalanine or tryptophan, this is likely a read error. The gene calls are TRBV9 and TRBJ1-2; D possibly corresponds to TRBD1 (5 bases). The CDR3 covers 13 residues. The germline V and J ends were trimmed by 4 bases and 3 bases, with 10 bases remaining between them. The germline CDR1 and CDR2 sequences are SGDLS and YYNGEE. The CDR3 bases are TGTGCCAGCAGCCCAATCAGGGACTATGGCTACACCTCC. The encoded protein is CASSPIRDYGYTS.

The chain links TRBV7-2 to TRBJ2-5; a weak D match, TRBD1 (6 bases). The assigned J gene may be wrong: the sequence end matches TRBJ2-7 better. The CDR3 is 13 amino acids. The germline CDR1 and CDR2 sequences are SGHTA and FQGNSA. CDR3 protein: CASLDRLRYEQYF. The DNA of the CDR3 is TGTGCCAGCCTAGACAGGCTGAGGTACGAGCAGTACTTC.

The chain joins TRBV20-1 to TRBJ2-1, with TRBD2 matching over 8 bases. The trim removed 1 base at V and 0 bases at J, leaving 2 bases unmatched. The CDR3 loop spans 15 amino acids. Germline CDR1 DFQATT, CDR2 SNEGSKA (reference sequence). The CDR3 bases are TGCAGTGCTAGAGGAAGCGGGAGCTCCTACAATGAGCAGTTCTTC. As protein: CSARGSGSSYNEQFF.

This clonotype has just a few counts. The chain recombines TRBV13 with TRBJ2-1; 9 nucleotides match TRBD2. V was pared by 6 bases and J by 5 bases, with 2 bases of the junction left unmatched. CDR3 size: 13 residues. Germline values: CDR1 PRHDT, CDR2 FYEKMQ (reference sequence). The CDR3 DNA sequence: TGTGCCAGCAGTAGACTAGCGGACAATGAGCAGTTCTTC. This gives the protein CASSRLADNEQFF.

The J gene is TRBJ1-4, the V gene TRBV4-3, with D hard to call. The CDR3 spans 15 residues. Per the germline V gene, CDR1 is LGHNA and CDR2 is YSLEER. Trimming shortened V by 0 bases and J by 0 bases, and 5 bases separated the two germline ends. The CDR3 region is CASSQERATNEKLFF. The CDR3, as DNA: TGCGCCAGCAGCCAAGAAAGAGCAACTAATGAAAAACTGTTTTTT.

This clonotype occurred a few times. The rearrangement links TRBV4-1 to TRBJ2-7, with D possibly TRBD2 on 6 matching bases. V lost 4 bases and J lost 2, with 9 bases in between. Per germline, CDR1 MGHRA and CDR2 YSYEKL. This CDR3 comprises 13 residues. CDR3 sequence (DNA): TGCGCCAGCAGCCCCCGGGAGACCTACGAGCAGTACTTC. This translates into CASSPRETYEQYF.

This chain connects TRBV28 to TRBJ1-4; TRBD1 aligns across 7 bases. The germline V gene has CDR1 MDHEN and CDR2 SYDVKM. This CDR3 is 15 amino acids long. The junction had 4 bases not matched to a gene; V was cut back by 2 bases and J by 4 bases. Here the CDR3 DNA reads TGTGCCAGCAGTTTAAGGGGGCGCGGTAATGAAAAACTGTTTTTT. Residues: CASSLRGRGNEKLFF.